This T cell receptor (beta chain) was captured by sequencing in a study of vaccination effects on CD4 cells after COVID-19. Germline CDR1 is ENHRY and CDR2 is SYGVKD. CDR3 length: 14 residues. V lost 6 bases and J lost 6; bases outside the gene matches: 6. The repertoire was sequenced with immunoSEQ multiplex PCR; TCRdb's copy has only in-frame clones and lacks some. The table includes under 50,000 clones, 82% detected once. Sequencing was preceded by expansion of antigen-specific CD4+ T cells with viral peptide pools in the ViraFEST assay. When less than 11 days of culture had elapsed, CD4+ T cells were isolated. It was two doses of either the BNT162b2 or mRNA-1273 vaccine that participants received. As regards this clone: Its antigen is not identified.

The sequence came from a human donor who received a COVID-19 vaccine. Some clones in this sample may be carry-over from other donors' samples. This chain links TRBV10-3 with TRBJ2-3; TRBD1 matches 10 bases. The sequencing used CD4+ T cells from PBMCs cultured with HCoV-NL63 spike peptides, collected after COVID-19 vaccination. Written as DNA, the CDR3 is TGTGCCATCAGGAGGACAGGGGGGGAGGATACGCAGTATTTT. This codes for CAIRRTGGEDTQYF.